This is a list of T cell receptor beta chains from one sample in a study of cytomegalovirus exposure and HLA in healthy donors. Sequencing used immunoSEQ multiplex PCR; TCRdb keeps in-frame clones, though not all of them. The sample yields about 160,000 clones, roughly 84% seen once. The sequencing sample was made of PBMCs. The receptors shown here come from a young man in good health and CMV-seropositive. CDR3s include the opening cysteine and the closing phenylalanine or tryptophan. A D gene is named only where the DNA matches it firmly. Size tells how often a clone was seen (once, few, many) or the class of an expanded clone, and some rows leave it out.

D gene: -; clone size: -; V gene: TRBV6-6; J gene: TRBJ2-1; CDR3 DNA: TGTGCCAGCAGTCAGGGCAGCTCCTACAATGAGCAGTTCTTC; CDR3 protein: CASSQGSSYNEQFF
D gene: -; clone size: -; V gene: TRBV7-9; J gene: TRBJ1-2; CDR3 DNA: TGTGCCAGCAGCTTAGGAGGTCAGGGCAGGCACTATGGCTACACCTTC; CDR3 protein: CASSLGGQGRHYGYTF
D gene: TRBD1; clone size: -; V gene: TRBV4-3; J gene: TRBJ2-7; CDR3 DNA: TGCGCCAGCAGCGTGGGGTTACCCGGGACAGGACCCTACGAGCAGTACTTC; CDR3 protein: CASSVGLPGTGPYEQYF
D gene: TRBD1; clone size: -; V gene: TRBV5-1; J gene: TRBJ2-3; CDR3 DNA: TGCGCCAGCAGCTTGGTTGGACAGGGGGCAGATACGCAGTATTTT; CDR3 protein: CASSLVGQGADTQYF
D gene: -; clone size: once; V gene: TRBV6-5; J gene: TRBJ2-7; CDR3 DNA: TGTGCCAGCAGTTACTCGCAGAGACTCGAGCAGTACTTC; CDR3 protein: CASSYSQRLEQYF
D gene: -; clone size: -; V gene: TRBV15; J gene: TRBJ2-2; CDR3 DNA: TGTGCCACCAGCATTCTCTTTGCCGGGGAGCTGTTTTTT; CDR3 protein: CATSILFAGELFF
D gene: -; clone size: -; V gene: TRBV11-1; J gene: TRBJ2-3; CDR3 DNA: TGTGCCAGCAGCTTAGCGGGGGGAGTAGATACGCAGTATTTT; CDR3 protein: CASSLAGGVDTQYF
D gene: TRBD1; clone size: -; V gene: TRBV9; J gene: TRBJ1-2; CDR3 DNA: TGTGCCAGCAGCGCGGACAGGTCGGGGTATGGCTACACCTTC; CDR3 protein: CASSADRSGYGYTF
D gene: -; clone size: -; V gene: TRBV9; J gene: TRBJ2-2; CDR3 DNA: TGTGCCAGCAGCGTTGGGCCCTCGGGGACCGGGGAGCTGTTTTTT; CDR3 protein: CASSVGPSGTGELFF
D gene: TRBD2; clone size: few; V gene: TRBV7-2; J gene: TRBJ2-7; CDR3 DNA: TGTGCCAGCAGCCAGTGGGGGGGGAGCCCGGGGGAGCAGTACTTC; CDR3 protein: CASSQWGGSPGEQYF
D gene: TRBD1; clone size: -; V gene: TRBV27; J gene: TRBJ1-6; CDR3 DNA: TGTGCCAGCAGTCTGGGGACCCAGGGGGCCTATAATTCACCCCTCCACTTT; CDR3 protein: CASSLGTQGAYNSPLHF
D gene: TRBD1; clone size: -; V gene: TRBV13; J gene: TRBJ1-6; CDR3 DNA: TGTGCCAGCTGCACAGGGGTGAATTCACCCCTCCACTTT; CDR3 protein: CASCTGVNSPLHF
D gene: -; clone size: -; V gene: TRBV30; J gene: TRBJ1-2; CDR3 DNA: TGTGCCTGGAGTGAGGCGGGCCCAGAATATGGCTACACCTTC; CDR3 protein: CAWSEAGPEYGYTF
D gene: TRBD2; clone size: -; V gene: TRBV4-3; J gene: TRBJ2-2; CDR3 DNA: TGCGCCAGCAGCCAAGGCGCCCTAGCGGGGGGCACTGGGGAGCTGTTTTTT; CDR3 protein: CASSQGALAGGTGELFF
D gene: TRBD2; clone size: -; V gene: TRBV7-2; J gene: TRBJ2-1; CDR3 DNA: TGTGCCAGCAGCTTAAGGGCAAGACTAGCGGGAGACTACAATGAGCAGTTCTTC; CDR3 protein: CASSLRARLAGDYNEQFF
D gene: -; clone size: -; V gene: TRBV5-1; J gene: TRBJ2-2; CDR3 DNA: TGCGCCAGCAGCTTGAGCCGGGGCACCGGGGAGCTGTTTTTT; CDR3 protein: CASSLSRGTGELFF
D gene: -; clone size: -; V gene: TRBV29-1; J gene: TRBJ1-1; CDR3 DNA: TGCAGCGTTGAACAAAAGAACACTGAAGCTTTCTTT; CDR3 protein: CSVEQKNTEAFF
D gene: -; clone size: -; V gene: TRBV7-8; J gene: TRBJ2-7; CDR3 DNA: TGTGCCAGCAGCTTATCATCAGGGGACCTCTCCTACGAGCAGTACTTC; CDR3 protein: CASSLSSGDLSYEQYF
D gene: -; clone size: -; V gene: TRBV7-2; J gene: TRBJ1-6; CDR3 DNA: TGTGCCAGCAGCCCCAGGGCAGACATTTATAATTCACCCCTCCACTTT; CDR3 protein: CASSPRADIYNSPLHF
D gene: TRBD2; clone size: -; V gene: TRBV2; J gene: TRBJ2-5; CDR3 DNA: TGTGCCAGCAGTGACGGACTAGGCCGGGGGGAGACCCAGTACTTC; CDR3 protein: CASSDGLGRGETQYF
D gene: -; clone size: -; V gene: TRBV13; J gene: TRBJ1-6; CDR3 DNA: TGTGCCAGCATAAGGGGGAGCTCCTATAATTCACCCCTCCACTTT; CDR3 protein: CASIRGSSYNSPLHF
D gene: TRBD1; clone size: -; V gene: TRBV19; J gene: TRBJ1-2; CDR3 DNA: TGTGCCAGTAGTACGACAGGGAGCTATGGCTACACCTTC; CDR3 protein: CASSTTGSYGYTF
D gene: -; clone size: -; V gene: TRBV6-6; J gene: TRBJ1-4; CDR3 DNA: TGTGCCAGCAGTAGGGAGTCTAATGAAAAACTGTTTTTT; CDR3 protein: CASSRESNEKLFF
D gene: TRBD1; clone size: -; V gene: TRBV5-6; J gene: TRBJ1-1; CDR3 DNA: TGTGCCAGCAGCTATGGACAGGCGGACACTGAAGCTTTCTTT; CDR3 protein: CASSYGQADTEAFF
D gene: TRBD1; clone size: -; V gene: TRBV10-1; J gene: TRBJ2-7; CDR3 DNA: TGCGCCAGCAGTGCGCACCGGGACAGGGTGGGCCCTGGCTATGGGGAGCAGTACTTC; CDR3 protein: CASSAHRDRVGPGYGEQYF
D gene: TRBD2; clone size: -; V gene: TRBV12-5; J gene: TRBJ2-3; CDR3 DNA: TGTGCTAGTGGTTACGGACTAGCGGGGGGAATTTTGGATACGCAGTATTTT; CDR3 protein: CASGYGLAGGILDTQYF
D gene: -; clone size: -; V gene: TRBV6-5; J gene: TRBJ2-2; CDR3 DNA: TGTGCCAGCAGTTACGATGGCCCCGGGGAGCTGTTTTTT; CDR3 protein: CASSYDGPGELFF